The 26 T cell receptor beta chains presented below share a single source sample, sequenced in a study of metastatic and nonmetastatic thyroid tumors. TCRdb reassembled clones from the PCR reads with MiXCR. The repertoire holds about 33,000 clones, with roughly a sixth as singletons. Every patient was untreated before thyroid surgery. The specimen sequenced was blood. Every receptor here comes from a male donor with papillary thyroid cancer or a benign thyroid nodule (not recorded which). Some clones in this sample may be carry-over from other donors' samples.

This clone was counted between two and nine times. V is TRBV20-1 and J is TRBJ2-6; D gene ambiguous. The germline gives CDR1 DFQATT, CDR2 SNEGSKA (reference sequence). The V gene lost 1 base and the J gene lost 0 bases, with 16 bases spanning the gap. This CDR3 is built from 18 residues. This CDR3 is CSARVGIVSLSGANVLTF. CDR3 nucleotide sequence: TGCAGTGCTAGAGTCGGTATCGTGTCCCTCTCTGGGGCCAACGTCCTGACTTTC.

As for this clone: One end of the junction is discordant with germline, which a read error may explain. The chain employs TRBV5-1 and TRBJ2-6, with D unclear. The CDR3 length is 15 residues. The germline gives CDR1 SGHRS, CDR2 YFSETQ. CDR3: CASSLEAAWANLLTF. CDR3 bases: TGCGCCAGCAGCTTGGAGGCAGCTTGGGCCAACCTCCTGACTTTC.

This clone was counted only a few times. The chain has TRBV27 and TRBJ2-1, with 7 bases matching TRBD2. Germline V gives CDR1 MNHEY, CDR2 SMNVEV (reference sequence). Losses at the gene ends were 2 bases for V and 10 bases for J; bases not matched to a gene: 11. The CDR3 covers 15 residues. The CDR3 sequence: CASSLGGSSGVEQFF. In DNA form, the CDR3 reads TGTGCCAGCAGTTTAGGAGGGTCTAGCGGCGTAGAGCAGTTCTTC.

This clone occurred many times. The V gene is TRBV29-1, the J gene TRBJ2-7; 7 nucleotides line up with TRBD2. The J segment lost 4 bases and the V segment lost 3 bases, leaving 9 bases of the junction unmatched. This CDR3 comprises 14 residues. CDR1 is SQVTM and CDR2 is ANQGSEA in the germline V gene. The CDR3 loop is CSVELGRGSYEQYF. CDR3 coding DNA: TGCAGCGTTGAGTTGGGGCGGGGGTCATACGAGCAGTACTTC.

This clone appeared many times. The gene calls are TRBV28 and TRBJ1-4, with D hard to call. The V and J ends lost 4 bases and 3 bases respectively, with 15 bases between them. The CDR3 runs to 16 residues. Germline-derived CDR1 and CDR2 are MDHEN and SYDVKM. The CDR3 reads CASSSPLALSNEKLFF. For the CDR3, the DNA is TGTGCCAGCAGTTCCCCTTTAGCCTTATCTAATGAAAAACTGTTTTTT.

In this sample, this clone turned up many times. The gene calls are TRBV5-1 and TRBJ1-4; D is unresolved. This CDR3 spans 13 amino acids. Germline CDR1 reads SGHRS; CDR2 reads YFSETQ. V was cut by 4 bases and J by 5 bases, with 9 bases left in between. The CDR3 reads CASSTLENEKLFF. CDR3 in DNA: TGCGCCAGCAGCACCTTAGAAAATGAAAAACTGTTTTTT.

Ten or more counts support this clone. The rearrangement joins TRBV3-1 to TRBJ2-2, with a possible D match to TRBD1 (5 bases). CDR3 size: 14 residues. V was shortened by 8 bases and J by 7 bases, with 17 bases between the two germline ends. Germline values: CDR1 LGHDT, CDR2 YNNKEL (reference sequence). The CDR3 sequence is CASAPGSTGGELFF. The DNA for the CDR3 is TGTGCCAGCGCTCCGGGCTCTACAGGCGGGGAGCTGTTTTTT.

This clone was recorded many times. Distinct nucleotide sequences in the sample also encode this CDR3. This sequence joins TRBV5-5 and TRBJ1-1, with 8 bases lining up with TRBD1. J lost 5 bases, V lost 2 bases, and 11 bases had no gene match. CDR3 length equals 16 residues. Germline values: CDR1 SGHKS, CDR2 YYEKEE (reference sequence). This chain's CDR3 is CASSFGQGAFVTEAFF. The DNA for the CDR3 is TGTGCCAGCAGCTTTGGGCAGGGGGCTTTTGTGACTGAAGCTTTCTTT.

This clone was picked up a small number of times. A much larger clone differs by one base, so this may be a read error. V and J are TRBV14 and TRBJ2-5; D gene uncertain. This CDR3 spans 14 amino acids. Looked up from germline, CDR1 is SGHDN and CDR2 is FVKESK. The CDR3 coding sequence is TGTGCCAGCAGCCACCGACAAATGCAAGAGACCCTGTACTTC. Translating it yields CASSHRQMQETLYF.

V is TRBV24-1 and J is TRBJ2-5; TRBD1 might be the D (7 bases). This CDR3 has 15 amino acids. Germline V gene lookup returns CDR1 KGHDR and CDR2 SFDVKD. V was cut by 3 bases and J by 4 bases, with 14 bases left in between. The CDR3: CATSDPGGGRETQYF. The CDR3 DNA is TGTGCCACCAGTGATCCAGGGGGAGGTCGAGAGACCCAGTACTTC.

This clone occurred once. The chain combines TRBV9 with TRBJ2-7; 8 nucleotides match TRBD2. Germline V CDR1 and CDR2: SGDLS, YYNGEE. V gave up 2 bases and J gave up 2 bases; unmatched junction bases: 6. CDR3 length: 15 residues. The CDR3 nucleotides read TGTGCCAGCAGCGTGGGGCGGGAGGAAGCCTACGAGCAGTACTTC. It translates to CASSVGREEAYEQYF.

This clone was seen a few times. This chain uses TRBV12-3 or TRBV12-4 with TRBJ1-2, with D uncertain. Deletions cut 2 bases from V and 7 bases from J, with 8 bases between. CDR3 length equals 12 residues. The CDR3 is CASSLSGSGYTF. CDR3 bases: TGTGCCAGCAGTTTATCGGGAAGTGGCTACACCTTC.

The CDR3 nucleotides are TGTGCCAGCAGGGAGGGGGGGACAGGACGTGTAGGCTACACCTTC. Amino acid sequence: CASREGGTGRVGYTF. The J gene is TRBJ1-2, the V gene TRBV6-1; TRBD1 aligns across 8 bases. CDR1 is MNHNS, CDR2 SASEGT, per germline. V lost 6 bases and J lost 8; bases outside the gene matches: 14. This CDR3 is 15 amino acids long.

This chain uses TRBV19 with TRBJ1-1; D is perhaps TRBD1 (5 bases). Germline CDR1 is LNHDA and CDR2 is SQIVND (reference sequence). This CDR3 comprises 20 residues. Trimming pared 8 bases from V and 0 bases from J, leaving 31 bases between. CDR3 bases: TGTGCCAGTTCTGTTGGGAACACCGGGGAGGGGAGGAGATTGAACACTGAAGCTTTCTTT. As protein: CASSVGNTGEGRRLNTEAFF.

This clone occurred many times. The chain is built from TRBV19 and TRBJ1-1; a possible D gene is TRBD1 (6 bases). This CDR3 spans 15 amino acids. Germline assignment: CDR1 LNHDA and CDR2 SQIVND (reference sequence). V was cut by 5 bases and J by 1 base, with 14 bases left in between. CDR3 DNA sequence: TGTGCCAGTAGTCCGACCAGGGGAGGGAACACTGAAGCTTTCTTT. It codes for CASSPTRGGNTEAFF.

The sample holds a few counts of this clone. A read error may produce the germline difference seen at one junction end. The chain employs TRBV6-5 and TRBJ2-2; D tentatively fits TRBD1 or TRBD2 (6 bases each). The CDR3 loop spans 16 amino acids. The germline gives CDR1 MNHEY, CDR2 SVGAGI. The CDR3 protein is CASSYSRGVNTGELFF. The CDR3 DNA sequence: TGTGCCAGCAGTTACTCGAGGGGGGTCAACACCGGTGAGCTGTTTTTT.

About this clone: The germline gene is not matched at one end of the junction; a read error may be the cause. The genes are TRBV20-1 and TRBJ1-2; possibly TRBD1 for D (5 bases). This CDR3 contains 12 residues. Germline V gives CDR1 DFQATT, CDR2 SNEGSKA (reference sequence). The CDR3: CSGREGSNGYIF. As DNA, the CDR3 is TGCAGTGGGCGGGAGGGGTCTAACGGCTACATCTTC.

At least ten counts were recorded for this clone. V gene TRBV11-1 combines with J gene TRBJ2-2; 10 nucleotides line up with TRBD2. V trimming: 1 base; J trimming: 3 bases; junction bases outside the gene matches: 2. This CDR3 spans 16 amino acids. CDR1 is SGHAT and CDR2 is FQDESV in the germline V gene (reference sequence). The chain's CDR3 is CASSLGLAGDTGELFF. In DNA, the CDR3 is TGTGCCAGCAGCTTAGGGCTAGCGGGAGACACCGGGGAGCTGTTTTTT.

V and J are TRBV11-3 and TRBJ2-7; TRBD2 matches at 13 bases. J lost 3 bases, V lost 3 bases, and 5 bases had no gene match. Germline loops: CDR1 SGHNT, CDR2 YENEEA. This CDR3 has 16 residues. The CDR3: CASSLFGLAGDYEQYF. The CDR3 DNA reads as TGTGCCAGCAGCTTGTTCGGACTAGCGGGAGACTACGAGCAGTACTTC.

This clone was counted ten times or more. CDR3 residues: CASSLNGKNIQYF. The DNA of the CDR3 is TGTGCCAGCAGTTTAAACGGAAAAAACATTCAGTACTTC. This chain joins TRBV27 and TRBJ2-4; no clear D. CDR1 and CDR2 from the germline V gene are MNHEY and SMNVEV (reference sequence). Between the trimmed V and J ends, which lost 2 bases and 4 bases, there was a span of 6 bases. The CDR3 is made up of 13 amino acids.

CDR3 protein: CASSFLPSDYGYTF. CDR3 DNA sequence: TGTGCCAGCAGTTTCCTCCCGTCAGACTATGGCTACACCTTC. The genes are TRBV27 and TRBJ1-2, with D unresolved. This CDR3 is 14 amino acids long. Per the germline V gene, CDR1 is MNHEY and CDR2 is SMNVEV (reference sequence). Trimming shortened V by 3 bases and J by 3 bases, and 11 bases separated the two germline ends.

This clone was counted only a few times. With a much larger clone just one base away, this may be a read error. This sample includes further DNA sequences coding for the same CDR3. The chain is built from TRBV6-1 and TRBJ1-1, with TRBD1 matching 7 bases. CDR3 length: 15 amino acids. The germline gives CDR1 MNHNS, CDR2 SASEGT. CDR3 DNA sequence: TGTGCCAGCAGTAAAATGGACAGGATGAACACTGAGGCTTTCTTT. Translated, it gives CASSKMDRMNTEAFF.

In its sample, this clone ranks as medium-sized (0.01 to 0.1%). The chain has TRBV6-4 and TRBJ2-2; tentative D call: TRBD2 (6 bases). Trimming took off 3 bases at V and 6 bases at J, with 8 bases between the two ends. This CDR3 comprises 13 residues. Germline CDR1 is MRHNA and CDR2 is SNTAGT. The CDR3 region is CASSEGTAGELFF. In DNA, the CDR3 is TGTGCCAGCAGTGAGGGGACTGCCGGGGAGCTGTTTTTT.

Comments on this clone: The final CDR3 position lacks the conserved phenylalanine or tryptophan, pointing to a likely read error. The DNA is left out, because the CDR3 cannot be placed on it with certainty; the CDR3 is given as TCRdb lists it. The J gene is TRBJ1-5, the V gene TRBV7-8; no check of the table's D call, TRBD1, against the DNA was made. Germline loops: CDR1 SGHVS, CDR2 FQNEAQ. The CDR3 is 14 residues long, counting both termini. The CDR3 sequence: CASSAGQGTQPKHS.

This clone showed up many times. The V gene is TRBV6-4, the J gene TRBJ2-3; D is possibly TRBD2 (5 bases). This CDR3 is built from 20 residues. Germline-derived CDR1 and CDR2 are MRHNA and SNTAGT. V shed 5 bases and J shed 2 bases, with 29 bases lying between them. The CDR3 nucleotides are TGTGCCAGCAGTCCCCGAGGGCTTATTGGGAGTCTGGAAGACACAGATACGCAGTATTTT. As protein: CASSPRGLIGSLEDTDTQYF.

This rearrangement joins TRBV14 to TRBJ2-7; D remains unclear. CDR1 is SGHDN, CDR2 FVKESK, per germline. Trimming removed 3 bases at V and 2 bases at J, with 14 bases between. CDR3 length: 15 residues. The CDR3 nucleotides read TGTGCCAGCAGCCAGATATCCAGGAAAACCTACGAGCAGTACTTC. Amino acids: CASSQISRKTYEQYF. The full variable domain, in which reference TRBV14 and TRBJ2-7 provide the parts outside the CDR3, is EAGVTQFPSHSVIEKGQTVTLRCDPISGHDNLYWYRRVMGKEIKFLLHFVKESKQDESGMPNNRFLAERTGGTYSTLKVQPAELEDSGVYFCASSQISRKTYEQYFGPGTRLTVT.